Below are 15 T cell receptor beta chains sequenced from a single sample in a study of graft-versus-host responses after intestinal transplantation. Sequenced by immunoSEQ multiplex PCR; TCRdb stores in-frame clones only, minus some. This table holds some 90,000 clones, less than 95% found once. These receptors' targets are unknown. The starting material was unstimulated CD8+ T cells sorted from spleen or lymph node cells, obtained before transplant. These receptors all stem from a human donor who was the organ donor for an intestinal transplant.

The rearrangement joins TRBV7-3 to TRBJ2-5, with D possibly TRBD2 on 6 matching bases. CDR1 and CDR2 (germline): SGHTA, FQGTGA. V was cut by 5 bases and J by 5 bases, with 6 bases left in between. This CDR3 is built from 11 residues. The CDR3 is CASSAGETQYF. The CDR3 DNA follows: TGTGCCAGCAGCGCGGGGGAGACCCAGTACTTC.

V usage is TRBV19 and J usage is TRBJ2-1; a possible D gene is TRBD1 (6 bases). The length of the CDR3 is 13 residues. Germline V CDR1 and CDR2: LNHDA, SQIVND (reference sequence). The V end lost 6 bases, the J end lost 7 bases, and 13 bases lay between the germline ends. CDR3: CASSQGGLNEQFF. CDR3 DNA sequence: TGTGCCAGTAGCCAAGGGGGTTTGAATGAGCAGTTCTTC.

This chain joins TRBV29-1 and TRBJ2-3, with 9 bases fitting TRBD2. The CDR3 has 17 amino acids. The germline V gene encodes CDR1 SQVTM and CDR2 ANQGSEA. The J segment lost 2 bases and the V segment lost 2 bases, leaving 11 bases of the junction unmatched. For the CDR3, the DNA is TGCAGCGTTGAATTAGATAGCGGGGGCCTATTCACAGATACGCAGTATTTT. It specifies CSVELDSGGLFTDTQYF.

The chain is built from TRBV7-6 and TRBJ1-5, with 9 bases identical to TRBD1. Germline CDR1 SGHVS, CDR2 FNYEAQ. V shed 1 base and J 4 bases; nucleotides not matched to a gene: 14. The CDR3 runs 19 residues. DNA for the CDR3: TGTGCCAGCAGCTTAGAGGCGGGGCGGGAACAGGGGGCTAATCAGCCCCAGCATTTT. This codes for CASSLEAGREQGANQPQHF. Drawing the rest from reference TRBV7-6 and TRBJ1-5, the complete variable domain is GAGVSQSPRYKVTKRGQDVALRCDPISGHVSLYWYRQALGQGPEFLTYFNYEAQQDKSGLPNDRFSAERPEGSISTLTIQRTEQRDSAMYRCASSLEAGREQGANQPQHFGDGTRLSIL.

The genes are TRBV4-3 and TRBJ2-1; 7 positions match TRBD1. Per the germline V gene, CDR1 is LGHNA and CDR2 is YSLEER. This CDR3 has 14 residues. The trim removed 1 base at V and 6 bases at J, leaving 3 bases unmatched. The CDR3 sequence: CASSQVTGANEQFF. The CDR3 DNA reads TGCGCCAGCAGCCAAGTAACAGGGGCCAATGAGCAGTTCTTC.

The CDR3 bases are TGCGCCAGCAGCCTCGACAGGGATCAGCCCCAGCATTTT. It yields the protein CASSLDRDQPQHF. The chain uses TRBV4-3 and TRBJ1-5; 7 bases line up with TRBD1. Trimming at V came to 4 bases and at J to 5 bases, leaving 2 bases not matched to a gene. Germline CDR1 LGHNA, CDR2 YSLEER. The CDR3 runs 13 residues.

The chain employs TRBV19 and TRBJ1-5; the D is unclear. Germline V gene sequence: CDR1 LNHDA, CDR2 SQIVND (reference sequence). The CDR3 sequence is 14 residues long. V was pared by 5 bases and J by 4 bases, with 12 bases between. CDR3 region: CASSGGLLNQPQHF. The CDR3, as DNA: TGTGCCAGTAGTGGTGGACTCCTTAATCAGCCCCAGCATTTT.

This chain connects TRBV4-2 to TRBJ2-7; 8 nucleotides align to TRBD2. Germline V gene data show CDR1 as LGHNA and CDR2 as YNFKEQ. The CDR3 consists of 16 residues. V was clipped by 1 base and J by 2 bases; unmatched bases: 7. The CDR3 region is CASSQASTGGPYEQYF. CDR3 DNA: TGTGCCAGCAGCCAAGCGAGTACGGGGGGGCCCTACGAGCAGTACTTC.

The rearrangement joins TRBV7-2 to TRBJ1-2, with D possibly TRBD1 on 6 matching bases. This CDR3 has 15 amino acids. V was pared by 1 base and J by 4 bases, with 13 bases between. The germline CDR1 and CDR2 sequences are SGHTA and FQGNSA. CDR3 residues: CASSLEQGGRYGYTF. The CDR3 DNA reads as TGTGCCAGCAGCTTAGAACAGGGCGGGCGCTATGGCTACACCTTC. Combining the CDR3 with reference TRBV7-2 and TRBJ1-2 gives the whole variable domain GAGVSQSPSNKVTEKGKDVELRCDPISGHTALYWYRQSLGQGLEFLIYFQGNSAPDKSGLPSDRFSAERTGGSVSTLTIQRTQQEDSAVYLCASSLEQGGRYGYTFGSGTRLTVV.

The chain couples TRBV5-1 to TRBJ2-7; TRBD1 aligns across 9 bases. V was clipped by 4 bases and J by 7 bases; unmatched bases: 6. Germline-derived CDR1 and CDR2 are SGHRS and YFSETQ. This CDR3 has 13 residues. Here the CDR3 reads CASSLTGGNEQYF. The DNA for the CDR3 is TGCGCCAGCAGCCTTACAGGGGGCAATGAGCAGTACTTC.

V and J are TRBV7-2 and TRBJ2-5; 15 bases are shared with TRBD2. The CDR3 consists of 18 residues. Germline values: CDR1 SGHTA, CDR2 FQGNSA. Unmatched junction bases numbered 7, after V lost 5 bases and J lost 0 bases. DNA of the CDR3: TGTGCCAGCAGCACGGGGACTAGCGGGGGGCCCTACCAAGAGACCCAGTACTTC. Protein sequence: CASSTGTSGGPYQETQYF.

The rearrangement links TRBV11-2 to TRBJ2-7, with D perhaps TRBD1 (5 bases). The CDR3 sequence is 17 residues long. Germline V CDR1 and CDR2: SGHAT, FQNNGV. The ends were cut back, 3 bases at V and 2 bases at J, with 20 bases in the middle. CDR3 DNA sequence: TGTGCCAGCAGCTTTCAATCATCTCTTCCAGGGACCTACGAGCAGTACTTC. This translates into CASSFQSSLPGTYEQYF.

The chain employs TRBV9 and TRBJ2-1; tentatively, D is TRBD2 (6 bases). The CDR3 is 15 residues long. V shed 0 bases and J shed 2 bases, with 9 bases lying between them. The germline V gene has CDR1 SGDLS and CDR2 YYNGEE. The CDR3 nucleotides read TGTGCCAGCAGCGTAGCGGGGGACCCCTACAATGAGCAGTTCTTC. It specifies CASSVAGDPYNEQFF. Combining the CDR3 with reference TRBV9 and TRBJ2-1 gives the whole variable domain DSGVTQTPKHLITATGQRVTLRCSPRSGDLSVYWYQQSLDQGLQFLIQYYNGEERAKGNILERFSAQQFPDLHSELNLSSLELGDSALYFCASSVAGDPYNEQFFGPGTRLTVL.

The chain combines TRBV28 with TRBJ2-5; 11 nucleotides align to TRBD2. Germline assignment: CDR1 MDHEN and CDR2 SYDVKM. The V gene end was trimmed by 10 bases and the J gene end by 5 bases; junction bases not matched to a gene: 18. This CDR3 is 17 amino acids long. CDR3 amino acids: CATSLLLAGGPLETQYF. The DNA of the CDR3 is TGTGCCACCTCCTTGCTATTAGCGGGGGGGCCTCTGGAGACCCAGTACTTC.

The chain joins TRBV29-1 to TRBJ2-3, with a weak D call TRBD2 (6 bases). Trimming shortened V by 2 bases and J by 2 bases, and 8 bases separated the two germline ends. The germline V gene encodes CDR1 SQVTM and CDR2 ANQGSEA. The CDR3 has 13 amino acids. This chain's CDR3 is CSVELGLTDTQYF. The CDR3 DNA reads as TGCAGCGTTGAACTGGGACTCACAGATACGCAGTATTTT.